These 25 T cell receptor beta chains were all obtained from the same sample, sequenced in a study of shared clonotypes between healthy human individuals. Produced via immunoSEQ multiplex PCR; TCRdb's table is partial and in-frame only. The table lists over 850,000 clones, around three quarters of them singletons. The sequenced sample consisted of memory CD4+ T cells from PBMCs. Documented subset: CD45RA-negative fraction. The receptor source for this set is a young man in good health. Some clones in this sample may be carry-over from other donors' samples.

The chain carries TRBV11-3 and TRBJ2-1, with 7 bases aligning to TRBD2. Germline lookup yields CDR1 SGHNT and CDR2 YENEEA. The V and J ends lost 1 base and 3 bases, in that order; junction bases with no gene match: 12. The CDR3 covers 18 residues. CDR3 amino acids: CASSLGGDGGRFYNEQFF. The CDR3 nucleotides are TGTGCCAGCAGCTTAGGGGGGGACGGCGGGAGATTCTACAATGAGCAGTTCTTC. Together with reference TRBV11-3 and TRBJ2-1, the CDR3 gives the full variable domain: EAGVVQSPRYKIIEKKQPVAFWCNPISGHNTLYWYLQNLGQGPELLIRYENEEAVDDSQLPKDRFSAERLKGVDSTLKIQPAELGDSAVYLCASSLGGDGGRFYNEQFFGPGTRLTVL.

Written as DNA, the CDR3 is TGTGCCAGCAGTGACGGGGACGGAAACTATGGCTACACCTTC. Translating it yields CASSDGDGNYGYTF. This chain joins TRBV6-1 and TRBJ1-2; D might be TRBD1 (5 bases). Looked up from germline, CDR1 is MNHNS and CDR2 is SASEGT. The CDR3 is 14 amino acids. Trimming left V 3 bases short and J 2 bases short, with 10 bases between.

The gene calls are TRBV2 and TRBJ1-5; 7 bases are a match to TRBD1. Germline CDR1 is SNHLY and CDR2 is FYNNEI. This CDR3 spans 15 amino acids. With 6 bases clipped from V and 9 bases from J, the junction kept 14 bases outside the gene matches. CDR3 region: CASRFRTASGGPQHF. CDR3 DNA sequence: TGTGCCAGCAGGTTCCGGACCGCGTCAGGGGGGCCCCAGCATTTT.

The genes are TRBV7-6 and TRBJ2-7; tentative D call: TRBD2 (6 bases). This CDR3 region has 13 residues. V lost 5 bases and J 2 bases, leaving 10 bases between the germline ends. The V gene's germline CDR1 is SGHVS and CDR2 FNYEAQ. The chain's CDR3 is CASSVGGTYEQYF. CDR3 DNA sequence: TGTGCCAGCAGCGTGGGGGGAACCTACGAGCAGTACTTC.

The chain links TRBV7-7 to TRBJ2-5, with 10 bases matching TRBD1. The junction had 3 bases not matched to a gene; V was cut back by 5 bases and J by 3 bases. The CDR3 runs to 14 residues. Germline assignment: CDR1 SSHAT and CDR2 FNYEAQ (reference sequence). The CDR3 is CASSPGTGEETQYF. In DNA, the CDR3 is TGTGCCAGCAGCCCCGGGACAGGGGAAGAGACCCAGTACTTC.

The chain carries TRBV28 and TRBJ2-4; a possible D gene is TRBD2 (6 bases). CDR1 is MDHEN, CDR2 SYDVKM, per germline. The CDR3 has 16 amino acids. Trimming removed 7 bases at V and 0 bases at J, with 16 bases between. The CDR3 sequence: CASKRVGGRAKNIQYF. DNA of the CDR3: TGTGCCAGCAAGCGGGTTGGGGGTCGAGCCAAAAACATTCAGTACTTC.

The chain is built from TRBV6-5 and TRBJ2-5; possibly TRBD1 for D (5 bases). The CDR3 consists of 14 residues. Germline lookup yields CDR1 MNHEY and CDR2 SVGAGI. The germline V and J ends were trimmed by 6 bases and 5 bases, with 16 bases remaining between them. CDR3 sequence reads: CASSRSGNRETQYF. The CDR3 nucleotides are TGTGCCAGCAGCCGTTCAGGGAACCGGGAGACCCAGTACTTC.

The chain combines TRBV5-4 with TRBJ1-2, with 9 bases fitting TRBD1. This CDR3 is built from 14 residues. CDR1 is SGHNT and CDR2 is YYREEE in the germline V gene (reference sequence). V gave up 4 bases and J gave up 5 bases; unmatched junction bases: 6. The CDR3 loop reads CASSQGQGTYGYTF. In DNA, the CDR3 is TGTGCCAGCAGCCAGGGACAGGGCACGTATGGCTACACCTTC. Supplemented by reference TRBV5-4 and TRBJ1-2, the full variable domain reads ETGVTQSPTHLIKTRGQQVTLRCSSQSGHNTVSWYQQALGQGPQFIFQYYREEENGRGNFPPRFSGLQFPNYSSELNVNALELDDSALYLCASSQGQGTYGYTFGSGTRLTVV.

This clone was observed a few times. The CDR3 sequence is CASSLDSRGGETQYF. In DNA, the CDR3 is TGTGCCAGCAGCTTAGATAGCAGGGGAGGAGAGACCCAGTACTTC. V is TRBV11-2 and J is TRBJ2-5; D assignment may be TRBD1 or TRBD2 (6 bases each). The V end was cut by 0 bases, the J end by 4 bases, with 12 bases between. Germline CDR1 SGHAT, CDR2 FQNNGV. The CDR3 totals 15 residues.

This chain connects TRBV25-1 to TRBJ2-1, with D maybe TRBD2 (6 bases). V lost 2 bases, J lost 3 bases, and 11 bases lay in between. The germline gives CDR1 MGHDK, CDR2 SYGVNS. The CDR3 totals 15 residues. The CDR3 sequence: CASSEQVGLYNEQFF. The CDR3 DNA reads as TGTGCCAGCAGTGAACAGGTGGGACTCTACAATGAGCAGTTCTTC.

This clone has only a few counts. V usage is TRBV7-2 and J usage is TRBJ1-5, with D perhaps TRBD1 (5 bases). Germline values: CDR1 SGHTA, CDR2 FQGNSA. The CDR3 totals 16 residues. V lost 5 bases to trimming and J lost 0 bases, with 14 bases between them. CDR3 bases: TGTGCCAGCAGCCAAGACAGAACTTATAGCAATCAGCCCCAGCATTTT. Translated, it gives CASSQDRTYSNQPQHF.

Concerning this clone itself: The junction shows a germline mismatch at one end, possibly a read error. CDR3 DNA sequence: TGTGCCAGCAGTGGACTAGCGGGAGAGAAGTCCTACGAGCAGTACTTC. Amino acid sequence: CASSGLAGEKSYEQYF. The chain links TRBV10-3 to TRBJ2-7; 13 positions match TRBD2. The germline CDR1 and CDR2 sequences are ENHRY and SYGVKD. CDR3 length: 16 residues.

This clone has a single count. The chain recombines TRBV10-3 with TRBJ2-7; 10 nucleotides agree with TRBD1. CDR3 size: 15 residues. The trim removed 6 bases at V and 0 bases at J, leaving 5 bases unmatched. CDR1 is ENHRY, CDR2 SYGVKD, per germline. The CDR3 is CAIRSGTGVSYEQYF. The CDR3 DNA follows: TGTGCCATCAGATCCGGGACAGGGGTCTCCTACGAGCAGTACTTC.

The table lists this clone with a few counts. CDR3: CASSLTGKWETQYF. In DNA form, the CDR3 reads TGTGCCAGCAGCTTAACAGGGAAATGGGAGACCCAGTACTTC. The chain links TRBV5-5 to TRBJ2-5; TRBD1 might be the D (6 bases). Germline CDR1 is SGHKS and CDR2 is YYEKEE (reference sequence). Trimming took off 2 bases at V and 5 bases at J, with 13 bases between the two ends. CDR3 length equals 14 residues. Complete variable domain (other parts from reference TRBV5-5 and TRBJ2-5): DAGVTQSPTHLIKTRGQQVTLRCSPISGHKSVSWYQQVLGQGPQFIFQYYEKEERGRGNFPDRFSARQFPNYSSELNVNALLLGDSALYLCASSLTGKWETQYFGPGTRLLVL.

The chain joins TRBV28 to TRBJ2-3; no firm D call. The V end was cut by 8 bases, the J end by 1 base, with 13 bases between. Looked up from germline, CDR1 is MDHEN and CDR2 is SYDVKM. CDR3 length: 14 residues. The chain's CDR3 is CASGPHSGTDTQYF. CDR3 sequence (DNA): TGTGCCAGCGGCCCCCACTCGGGCACAGATACGCAGTATTTT. The full variable domain, rest sourced from reference TRBV28 and TRBJ2-3, is DVKVTQSSRYLVKRTGEKVFLECVQDMDHENMFWYRQDPGLGLRLIYFSYDVKMKEKGDIPEGYSVSREKKERFSLILESASTNQTSMYLCASGPHSGTDTQYFGPGTRLTVL.

V is TRBV9 and J is TRBJ1-4; D remains ambiguous. Germline V lookup: CDR1 SGDLS, CDR2 YYNGEE. V was clipped by 1 base and J by 8 bases, with 12 bases between them. This CDR3 has 14 residues. CDR3 amino acids: CASSVSFVGEKLFF. DNA for the CDR3: TGTGCCAGCAGCGTATCCTTTGTAGGGGAAAAACTGTTTTTT.

The CDR3 region is CASSSGTSGDNEQFF. In DNA form, the CDR3 reads TGTGCCAGCAGTTCAGGGACTAGCGGGGACAATGAGCAGTTCTTC. This chain uses TRBV7-6 with TRBJ2-1; 13 nucleotides agree with TRBD2. Trimming removed 6 bases from V and 5 bases from J; junction bases left unmatched: 4. CDR3 size: 15 residues. The germline gives CDR1 SGHVS, CDR2 FNYEAQ.

The rearrangement uses TRBV29-1 and TRBJ2-1; D is possibly TRBD2 (7 bases). Trimming stripped 3 bases from V and 8 bases from J, with 17 bases between. In germline, CDR1 is SQVTM, CDR2 ANQGSEA. The CDR3 runs 14 residues. In nucleotides, the CDR3 is TGCAGCGTTGAGGGGGGGGCGCGAGTAGATGAGCAGTTCTTC. Encoded protein: CSVEGGARVDEQFF.

This chain links TRBV6-5 with TRBJ1-4; D call uncertain. V gave up 1 base and J gave up 8 bases, with 8 bases separating them. From germline, CDR1 is MNHEY and CDR2 SVGAGI. The CDR3 length is 13 residues. The CDR3 nucleotides read TGTGCCAGCAGTTACTTCGATGGGGAAAAACTGTTTTTT. Translated, it gives CASSYFDGEKLFF.

This clone was observed a single time. The gene calls are TRBV11-2 and TRBJ1-1; TRBD1 agrees at 7 bases. CDR3 length: 14 residues. After removal of 5 bases from V and 3 bases from J, the junction contained 6 bases not matched to a gene. CDR1 is SGHAT, CDR2 FQNNGV, per germline. The CDR3 here is CASSLTGWDTEAFF. DNA of the CDR3: TGTGCCAGCAGCCTGACAGGGTGGGACACTGAAGCTTTCTTT.

There are a few counts of this clone. The genes are TRBV19 and TRBJ1-4; D gene uncertain. In germline, CDR1 is LNHDA, CDR2 SQIVND (reference sequence). The CDR3 covers 14 residues. The V and J ends lost 3 bases and 4 bases respectively, with 9 bases between them. CDR3 nucleotide sequence: TGTGCCAGTAGTATTGGACTGATTAATGAAAAACTGTTTTTT. Its protein is CASSIGLINEKLFF.

The rearrangement joins TRBV6-1 to TRBJ2-7; TRBD2 might be the D (5 bases). The CDR3 has 12 residues. V lost 2 bases and J lost 12, with 14 bases in between. The germline CDR1 and CDR2 sequences are MNHNS and SASEGT. The CDR3 here is CASSEPTSAAYF. CDR3 in DNA: TGTGCCAGCAGTGAACCGACCTCAGCGGCGTACTTC.

Only one count was recorded for this clone. For the CDR3, the DNA is TGCAGCGTTGAACCCGGAGGGGTGAAAGATACGCAGTATTTT. Its protein product is CSVEPGGVKDTQYF. The chain joins TRBV29-1 to TRBJ2-3; possibly TRBD2 for D (6 bases). Trimming removed 2 bases from V and 5 bases from J, with 14 bases in between. The CDR3 is 14 amino acids. The V gene's germline CDR1 is SQVTM and CDR2 ANQGSEA.

V is TRBV5-1 and J is TRBJ1-1, with a possible D match to TRBD1 (5 bases). The germline V and J ends were trimmed by 4 bases and 4 bases, with 11 bases remaining between them. The V gene's germline CDR1 is SGHRS and CDR2 YFSETQ. CDR3 size: 13 residues. The chain's CDR3 is CASSREGPTEAFF. CDR3 bases: TGCGCCAGCAGCCGGGAGGGGCCCACTGAAGCTTTCTTT.

This chain joins TRBV7-2 and TRBJ2-2; D gene ambiguous. The CDR3 contains 16 residues. Germline V CDR1 and CDR2: SGHTA, FQGNSA. The V gene lost 1 base and the J gene lost 0 bases, with 9 bases spanning the gap. DNA of the CDR3: TGTGCCAGCAGCTTAGACTCCCCTGCGAACACCGGGGAGCTGTTTTTT. This encodes CASSLDSPANTGELFF.